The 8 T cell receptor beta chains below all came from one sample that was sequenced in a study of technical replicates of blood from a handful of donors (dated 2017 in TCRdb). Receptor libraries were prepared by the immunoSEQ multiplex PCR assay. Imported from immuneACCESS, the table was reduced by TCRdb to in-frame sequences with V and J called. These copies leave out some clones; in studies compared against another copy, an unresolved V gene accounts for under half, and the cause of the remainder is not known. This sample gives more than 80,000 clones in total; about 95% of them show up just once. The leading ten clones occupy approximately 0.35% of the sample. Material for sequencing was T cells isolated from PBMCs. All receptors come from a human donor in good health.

CDR3 loop: CASGVGGNGYTF. Written as DNA, the CDR3 is TGTGCCAGCGGGGTGGGGGGAAATGGCTACACCTTC. The chain combines TRBV6-6 with TRBJ1-2, with a tentative D call TRBD1 (5 bases). Germline CDR1 MNHNY, CDR2 SVGAGI (reference sequence). V shed 8 bases and J shed 6 bases, with 13 bases lying between them. This CDR3 has 12 amino acids.

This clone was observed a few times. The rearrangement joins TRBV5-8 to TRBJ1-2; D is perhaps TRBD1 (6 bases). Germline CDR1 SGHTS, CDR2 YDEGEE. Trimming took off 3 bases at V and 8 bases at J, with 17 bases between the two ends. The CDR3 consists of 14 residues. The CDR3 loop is CASSSGQTNGGYTF. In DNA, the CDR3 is TGTGCCAGCAGCTCCGGACAGACAAACGGCGGCTACACCTTC.

The CDR3 reads CASSLDLPNRLRETQYF. Here the CDR3 DNA reads TGTGCCAGCAGCTTAGACTTGCCCAACCGGTTACGAGAGACCCAGTACTTC. This sequence joins TRBV11-2 and TRBJ2-5; D gene ambiguous. Germline V gives CDR1 SGHAT, CDR2 FQNNGV. This CDR3 region has 17 residues. V was cut by 0 bases and J by 4 bases, with 18 bases left in between.

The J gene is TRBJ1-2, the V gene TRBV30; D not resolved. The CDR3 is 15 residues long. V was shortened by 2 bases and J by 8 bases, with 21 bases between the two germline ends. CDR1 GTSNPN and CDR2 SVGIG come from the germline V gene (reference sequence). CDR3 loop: CAWSLKQPALYGYTF. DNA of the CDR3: TGTGCCTGGAGTCTGAAACAGCCAGCTCTCTACGGCTACACCTTC.

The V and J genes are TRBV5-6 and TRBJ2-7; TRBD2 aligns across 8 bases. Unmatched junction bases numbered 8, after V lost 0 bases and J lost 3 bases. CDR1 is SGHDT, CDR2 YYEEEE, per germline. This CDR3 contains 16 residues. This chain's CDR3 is CASSLAGGGYFYEQYF. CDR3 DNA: TGTGCCAGCAGCTTGGCCGGGGGGGGATATTTCTACGAGCAGTACTTC.

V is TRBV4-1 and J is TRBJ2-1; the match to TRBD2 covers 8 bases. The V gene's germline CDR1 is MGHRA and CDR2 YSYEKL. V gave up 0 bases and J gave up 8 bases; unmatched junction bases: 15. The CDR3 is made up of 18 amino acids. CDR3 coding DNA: TGCGCCAGCAGCCAAGAAGATGGGGAGGTAGCGGGAACGTATGAGCAGTTCTTC. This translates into CASSQEDGEVAGTYEQFF.

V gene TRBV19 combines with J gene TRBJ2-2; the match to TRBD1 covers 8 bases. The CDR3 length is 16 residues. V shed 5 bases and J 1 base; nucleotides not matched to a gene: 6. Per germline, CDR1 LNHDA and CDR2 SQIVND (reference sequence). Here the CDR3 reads CASSPDRGGNTGELFF. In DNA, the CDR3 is TGTGCCAGTAGTCCCGACAGGGGAGGGAACACCGGGGAGCTGTTTTTT.

CDR3 nucleotide sequence: TGTGCCAGCAGCGTAGGCGGGGAAACCTACGAGCAGTACTTC. As protein: CASSVGGETYEQYF. The rearrangement links TRBV9 to TRBJ2-7; D is perhaps TRBD2 (6 bases). V was pared by 0 bases and J by 2 bases, with 9 bases between. The germline V gene has CDR1 SGDLS and CDR2 YYNGEE. This CDR3 is built from 14 residues.